This entry features one T cell receptor (beta chain) sequence. The antigen remains unidentified. The data originate from a study of shared clonotypes between healthy human individuals. Study details: For every donor, three CD4 naive, three CD4 memory, two CD8 naive and one CD8 memory plates were used. Study outcomes and limitations: Few donors limited the genetic and exposure-history diversity represented. Some naive CD4 clonotypes, approximately 4.5%, turned up in common across a handful of donors.

From germline, CDR1 is MGHRA and CDR2 YSYEKL. The CDR3 extends over 16 amino acids. The ends were cut back, 4 bases at V and 10 bases at J, with 23 bases in the middle. Sequencing used immunoSEQ multiplex PCR; TCRdb keeps in-frame clones, though not all of them. The top ten clones hold more than 40% of a sample with approximately 97,000 clones, 67% of them seen once. The donors, all of them Caucasian adults, lived in Nashville, Tennessee. Sequenced material: memory CD8+ T cells sorted from blood. Subset meaning: CD45RO+ cells pooled with CCR7-negative TemRA cells. This chain joins TRBV4-1 and TRBJ1-3; perhaps TRBD1 as D (6 bases). The clonotype originates from a man younger than 45 in good health. DNA for the CDR3: TGCGCCAGCAGCCCCATCCCGGGACAAAAACTCTCTACCATATATTTT. Its translation is CASSPIPGQKLSTIYF.